This record looks at one T cell receptor (beta chain) sequence and its context. The CDR3 does not end in the conserved phenylalanine or tryptophan, so this is likely a read error. The germline CDR1 and CDR2 sequences are SGHDN and FVKESK. The CDR3 sequence is 14 residues long. Trimming shortened V by 6 bases and J by 5 bases, and 14 bases separated the two germline ends. The record originates from a study of tumor-infiltrating lymphocytes in primary liver carcinoma. Starting from approximately 0.45 ug of total RNA, TCR beta cDNA was produced with a primer in the constant region. Three-round nested multiplex PCR performed with slightly modified ARM-PCR produced the TCR beta libraries. Rounds one and two of PCR, each of 10 cycles, were primed with TRBV1-TRBV30 forward primers and a C-beta reverse primer. MiXCR, applied by TCRdb to the multiplex PCR reads, yields one record per CDR3 protein. The sample includes 200,000 or so distinct CDR3 sequences, roughly 61% seen only once; the top ten take about 7.1%.

Blood RNA came from unsorted whole blood; germline DNA was also extracted. The receptor comes from a woman aged 55-69 years with primary liver carcinoma and hepatitis B virus infection. The sample comprised peripheral blood. The V call is TRBV14, the J call TRBJ2-1; TRBD1 might be the D (6 bases). The CDR3 spells CASRGRTVNNEQFL. The DNA for the CDR3 is TGTGCCAGCAGGGGCCGGACAGTGAACAATGAGCAGTTCTTA.